These 6 T cell receptor beta chains were all obtained from the same sample, sequenced in a study of T cell responses to AZD1222 COVID-19 vaccine. Method: immunoSEQ multiplex PCR; TCRdb's copy keeps in-frame clones and lacks some. The data hold approximately 150,000 clones, with roughly 91% observed a single time. The source material was peripheral blood, sampled on day 0 of AZD1222 vaccination. The receptors originated from an adult in good health.

The gene calls are TRBV18 and TRBJ1-1; D is ambiguous. V was trimmed by 2 bases and J by 1 base, leaving 11 bases between them. This CDR3 is 15 amino acids long. The germline gives CDR1 KGHSH, CDR2 LQKENI. The CDR3 protein is CASSPSRGPNTEAFF. CDR3 DNA: TGTGCCAGCTCACCATCCCGCGGGCCGAACACTGAAGCTTTCTTT.

DNA for the CDR3: TGTGCCAGCAGTTACTCGGCAGGGCGCTATGGCTACACCTTC. This gives the protein CASSYSAGRYGYTF. This rearrangement joins TRBV6-5 to TRBJ1-2, with a possible D match to TRBD1 (5 bases). The length of the CDR3 is 14 residues. V was clipped by 0 bases and J by 4 bases, with 9 bases between them. Germline V CDR1 and CDR2: MNHEY, SVGAGI.

The chain is built from TRBV5-5 and TRBJ2-7, with a possible D match to TRBD2 (6 bases). V was clipped by 2 bases and J by 9 bases, with 9 bases between them. The CDR3 is 11 residues long. Germline CDR1 reads SGHKS; CDR2 reads YYEKEE (reference sequence). The CDR3: CASSFVGGQYF. CDR3 nucleotide sequence: TGTGCCAGCAGCTTCGTCGGGGGGCAGTACTTC.

The chain joins TRBV20-1 to TRBJ2-7, with D perhaps TRBD2 (5 bases). The CDR3 loop spans 14 amino acids. With 3 bases removed from V and 1 base from J, the gap between germline ends came to 13 bases. Germline assignment: CDR1 DFQATT and CDR2 SNEGSKA (reference sequence). CDR3 protein: CSASEFGGSYEQYF. CDR3 sequence (DNA): TGCAGTGCTAGTGAATTCGGAGGTTCCTACGAGCAGTACTTC.

In its sample, this clone was seen once. The chain employs TRBV10-3 and TRBJ1-1; no clear D. The V and J ends lost 5 bases and 4 bases respectively, with 14 bases between them. The CDR3 runs to 14 residues. In germline, CDR1 is ENHRY, CDR2 SYGVKD. CDR3 protein: CAISQLSQSTEAFF. Here the CDR3 DNA reads TGTGCCATCAGTCAATTATCACAGAGCACTGAAGCTTTCTTT.

This clone was seen a single time. The V call is TRBV29-1, the J call TRBJ2-1; 7 bases fit TRBD2. The trim removed 4 bases at V and 8 bases at J, leaving 5 bases unmatched. This CDR3 has 12 amino acids. The germline V gene has CDR1 SQVTM and CDR2 ANQGSEA. CDR3: CSVGRERDEQFF. CDR3 in DNA: TGCAGCGTTGGGCGGGAGAGGGATGAGCAGTTCTTC.